The entry that follows covers one T cell receptor beta chain sequence. Germline loops: CDR1 SGDLS, CDR2 YYNGEE. The CDR3 contains 17 residues. V was clipped by 3 bases and J by 0 bases, with 13 bases between them. Measured with immunoSEQ multiplex PCR; TCRdb has only the in-frame clones, and not every one. The table lists roughly 84,000 clones, around 80% of them singletons. This entry is derived from a study of blood T cell repertoires in COVID-19. The specimen was peripheral blood. This chain uses TRBV9 with TRBJ2-6; D gene unclear. This sequence was found in a man aged 55 to 70 with COVID-19, enrolled during active disease. CDR3 DNA sequence: TGTGCCAGCAGCGCGAGAATACTAAGCTCTGGGGCCAACGTCCTGACTTTC. It specifies CASSARILSSGANVLTF.